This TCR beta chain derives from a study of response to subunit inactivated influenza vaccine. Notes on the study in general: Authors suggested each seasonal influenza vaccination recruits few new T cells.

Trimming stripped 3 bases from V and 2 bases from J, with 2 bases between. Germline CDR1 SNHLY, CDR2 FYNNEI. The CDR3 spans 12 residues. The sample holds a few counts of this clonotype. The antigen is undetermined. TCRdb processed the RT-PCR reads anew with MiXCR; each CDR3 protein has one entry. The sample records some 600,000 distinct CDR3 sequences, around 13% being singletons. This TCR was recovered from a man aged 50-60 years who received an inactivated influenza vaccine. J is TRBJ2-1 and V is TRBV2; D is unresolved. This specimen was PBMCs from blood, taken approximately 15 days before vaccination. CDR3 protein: CASSDPYNEQFF. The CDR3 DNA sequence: TGTGCCAGCAGTGACCCCTACAATGAGCAGTTCTTC.